Listed below are T cell receptor beta chains from one sample, sequenced in a study of blood T cells in healthy people across ages. TCRdb analysed the 5' RACE reads with MiXCR anew, one entry per CDR3 protein. In the table there are 600,000 to 850,000 distinct CDR3 sequences, 25% of which are singletons. These same data were also listed under a study on T cells of mothers and their children.

Sequenced input: blood. The receptors shown here come from a boy aged 5 to 17 in good health. Both conserved end residues are part of each CDR3. The size entry is marked missing in some rows and otherwise reads once, few, many or a size class.

V	size	J	CDR3
TRBV18	few	TRBJ2-3	CASSRSGIGTDTQYF
TRBV7-9	.	TRBJ2-5	CASSSTLSGQETQYF
TRBV6-2/TRBV6-3	.	TRBJ2-1	CASSPLLGGPKSYNEQFF
TRBV20-1	few	TRBJ2-3	CSAELAGVGADTQYF
TRBV28	.	.	CASRGTGGASYEQYF
TRBV11-2	.	TRBJ2-5	CASSFPGTLAGGLYQETQYF
TRBV12-3/TRBV12-4	.	TRBJ2-5	CASSPGVKETQYF
TRBV5-1	few	.	CASSFLGANEQFF
TRBV28	.	TRBJ2-5	CASSAQGQAKETQYF
TRBV5-1	.	TRBJ2-5	CASSPSSANRETQYF
TRBV3-1	.	TRBJ2-3	CASSHTGLDTQYF
TRBV3-1	.	TRBJ2-1	CASSSEDYNEQFF
TRBV20-1	.	TRBJ2-1	CSAKGGPGPNYNEQFF
TRBV12-3/TRBV12-4	.	TRBJ1-4	CASSVAAEKLFF
TRBV10-3	few	TRBJ2-1	CAILAGEGNEQFF
TRBV2	few	TRBJ2-5	CASLGQGPPQETQYF
TRBV2	.	TRBJ2-3	CASSDYPGDTQYF
TRBV28	many	TRBJ2-6	CASSPYSGANVLTF
TRBV28	few	.	CASSFSHVVYEQYF
TRBV6-2/TRBV6-3	.	.	CATNTGFLAEQYF
TRBV7-2	.	TRBJ2-1	CASSSRDSGYNEQFF
TRBV5-1	many	TRBJ2-1	CASSLEGRRDSRNEQFF
TRBV12-3/TRBV12-4	.	TRBJ2-7	CASSLQGREQYF
TRBV29-1	.	TRBJ1-4	CSVGYPGRTNEKLFF
TRBV24-1	few	TRBJ1-2	CATSDSAYGYTF
TRBV7-9	few	TRBJ1-6	CASSRTVSSYNSPLHF
TRBV5-1	.	TRBJ1-1	CASSRESKGQFMNTEAFF
TRBV7-8	.	TRBJ2-5	CASGETETQYF
TRBV11-2	few	TRBJ2-5	CASSLQIQETQYF
TRBV14	.	.	CASSPLAGGREQFF
TRBV6-5	few	TRBJ2-6	CASSYVLAGGTSSGANVLTF
TRBV3-1	few	TRBJ1-4	CASSPTPGTGRWRNSEKLFF
TRBV28	few	TRBJ2-7	CASSSQGIRPYEQYF
TRBV6-5	.	TRBJ1-1	CASRGSNTEAFF
TRBV7-2	few	TRBJ2-1	CASSLPGGLPQPGEQFF
TRBV29-1	few	TRBJ1-4	CSVEVAGEKLFF
TRBV6-1	few	TRBJ2-4	CASSAPDLQGPKNIQYF